These 21 T cell receptor beta chains came from one sample sequenced in a study of cytomegalovirus exposure and HLA in healthy donors. The PCR used 60 Vbeta and 13 Jbeta primers. Measured with immunoSEQ multiplex PCR; TCRdb has only the in-frame clones, and not every one. The data show under 200,000 clones, 84% seen once. Sequenced input: PBMCs. These receptor sequences come from a young man in good health and CMV-seronegative.

The rearrangement uses TRBV27 and TRBJ2-7; 9 positions agree with TRBD1. Germline trimming cut 6 bases from V and 0 bases from J; bases unmatched to any gene: 9. The germline V gene has CDR1 MNHEY and CDR2 SMNVEV (reference sequence). The CDR3 has 16 amino acids. The CDR3 coding sequence is TGTGCCAGCAGCCAGAATTGGGACAGGGCCTCCTACGAGCAGTACTTC. Protein: CASSQNWDRASYEQYF.

The V call is TRBV19, the J call TRBJ1-2; TRBD1 aligns across 7 bases. V was clipped by 5 bases and J by 5 bases; unmatched bases: 11. Germline values: CDR1 LNHDA, CDR2 SQIVND (reference sequence). CDR3 size: 15 residues. CDR3 region: CASSPPGQSGYGYTF. CDR3 nucleotide sequence: TGTGCCAGTAGTCCCCCGGGACAGTCCGGGTATGGCTACACCTTC.

Turning to this clone: The final CDR3 position lacks the conserved phenylalanine or tryptophan, pointing to a likely read error. The CDR3 sequence is CASSARMMNTEAFS. CDR3 DNA sequence: TGTGCCAGCAGCGCGAGGATGATGAACACTGAAGCTTTCTCT. The rearrangement joins TRBV6-1 to TRBJ1-1; D ambiguous. Between the trimmed V and J ends, which lost 6 bases and 0 bases, there was a span of 11 bases. Germline-derived CDR1 and CDR2 are MNHNS and SASEGT. This CDR3 is built from 14 residues.

With respect to this clone: Its ends do not fully match the called genes, so a read error is possible. The CDR3, as DNA: TGTGCTAGCAGCCTCGGGACAGGGGGCATCGGGGAGCTGTTTTTT. This translates into CASSLGTGGIGELFF. The chain carries TRBV7-7 and TRBJ2-2; 12 nucleotides agree with TRBD1. The CDR3 contains 15 residues. From germline, CDR1 is SSHAT and CDR2 FNYEAQ (reference sequence).

The chain is built from TRBV7-2 and TRBJ2-7, with 9 bases aligning to TRBD2. Germline trimming cut 5 bases from V and 2 bases from J; bases unmatched to any gene: 7. The CDR3 is 15 residues long. Germline-derived CDR1 and CDR2 are SGHTA and FQGNSA. CDR3 in DNA: TGTGCCAGCAGCCCTCCGGCGGGAGGGCCCTACGAGCAGTACTTC. Its protein product is CASSPPAGGPYEQYF.

The chain recombines TRBV15 with TRBJ2-7; 11 nucleotides match TRBD2. V shed 1 base and J 5 bases; nucleotides not matched to a gene: 10. Per the germline V gene, CDR1 is LNHNV and CDR2 is YYDKDF (reference sequence). CDR3 length equals 17 residues. The CDR3 loop is CATSRGASGGLPNEQYF. The CDR3 DNA reads TGTGCCACCAGCAGAGGGGCTAGCGGGGGGCTCCCTAACGAGCAGTACTTC.

The genes are TRBV18 and TRBJ1-2; perhaps TRBD1 as D (5 bases). V was trimmed by 0 bases and J by 4 bases, leaving 9 bases between them. The CDR3 contains 14 residues. Germline V gene sequence: CDR1 KGHSH, CDR2 LQKENI. CDR3 amino acids: CASSPPGGTYGYTF. CDR3 nucleotides: TGTGCCAGCTCACCACCGGGGGGGACCTATGGCTACACCTTC.

The chain recombines TRBV7-6 with TRBJ1-1; 11 bases line up with TRBD1. The germline CDR1 and CDR2 sequences are SGHVS and FNYEAQ. CDR3 size: 17 residues. The junction had 10 bases not matched to a gene; V was cut back by 5 bases and J by 2 bases. CDR3 DNA sequence: TGTGCCAGCAGCGCTACCCCGGGACAGGGGGGAAACACTGAAGCTTTCTTT. Amino acids: CASSATPGQGGNTEAFF. The entire variable domain, with the rest obtained from reference TRBV7-6 and TRBJ1-1, is as follows: GAGVSQSPRYKVTKRGQDVALRCDPISGHVSLYWYRQALGQGPEFLTYFNYEAQQDKSGLPNDRFSAERPEGSISTLTIQRTEQRDSAMYRCASSATPGQGGNTEAFFGQGTRLTVV.

The genes are TRBV6-1 and TRBJ2-7; 14 bases fit TRBD2. The CDR3 extends over 15 amino acids. Germline values: CDR1 MNHNS, CDR2 SASEGT. Germline trimming cut 7 bases from V and 3 bases from J; bases unmatched to any gene: 5. This CDR3 is CASTGTSGGGYEQYF. CDR3 in DNA: TGTGCCAGCACGGGGACTAGCGGGGGAGGCTACGAGCAGTACTTC.

This clone came up once. The CDR3 nucleotides are TGTGCCAGCAGTGGTCAGGGGAGCGGTGGCACTGAAGCTTTCTTT. It codes for CASSGQGSGGTEAFF. The J gene is TRBJ1-1, the V gene TRBV2; D perhaps matches TRBD1 (6 bases). The V and J ends lost 4 bases and 4 bases respectively, with 16 bases between them. CDR3 length: 15 residues. Germline CDR1 reads SNHLY; CDR2 reads FYNNEI.

The chain links TRBV7-8 to TRBJ1-4, with D possibly TRBD1 on 6 matching bases. V lost 7 bases and J 8 bases, leaving 17 bases between the germline ends. Germline V gene lookup returns CDR1 SGHVS and CDR2 FQNEAQ. CDR3 length: 14 residues. The CDR3 reads CASTNSGVGEKLFF. CDR3 nucleotides: TGTGCCAGCACCAACTCAGGGGTAGGGGAAAAACTGTTTTTT. Combining the CDR3 with reference TRBV7-8 and TRBJ1-4 gives the whole variable domain GAGVSQSPRYKVAKRGQDVALRCDPISGHVSLFWYQQALGQGPEFLTYFQNEAQLDKSGLPSDRFFAERPEGSVSTLKIQRTQQEDSAVYLCASTNSGVGEKLFFGSGTQLSVL.

In nucleotides, the CDR3 is TGTGCCAGCAGTTTATCGACGGGACTATTCAGCACAGATACGCAGTATTTT. Translation gives CASSLSTGLFSTDTQYF. The V call is TRBV27, the J call TRBJ2-3, with TRBD2 matching 7 bases. Germline V lookup: CDR1 MNHEY, CDR2 SMNVEV (reference sequence). V lost 0 bases, J lost 0 bases, and 6 bases stayed unmatched. This CDR3 contains 17 residues.

This clone was recorded a few times. The chain links TRBV15 to TRBJ2-5; a possible D gene is TRBD1 (6 bases). CDR1 is LNHNV, CDR2 YYDKDF, per germline (reference sequence). CDR3 length: 13 residues. Trimming cost V 4 bases and J 1 base, with 7 bases left between them. CDR3 nucleotide sequence: TGTGCCACCAGCACGGACAGCCAAGAGACCCAGTACTTC. Translated: CATSTDSQETQYF.

This chain uses TRBV30 with TRBJ2-1; D is possibly TRBD1 (8 bases). The CDR3 covers 16 residues. Germline V gene sequence: CDR1 GTSNPN, CDR2 SVGIG (reference sequence). V was clipped by 3 bases and J by 6 bases, with 21 bases between them. CDR3 coding DNA: TGTGCCTGGAGAGGGGGGGTGACAGGGGCTACCAATGAGCAGTTCTTC. Amino acids: CAWRGGVTGATNEQFF.

The V call is TRBV5-1, the J call TRBJ2-5, with D uncertain. V lost 0 bases to trimming and J lost 2 bases, with 8 bases between them. The CDR3 loop spans 14 amino acids. Germline V gene lookup returns CDR1 SGHRS and CDR2 YFSETQ. Written as DNA, the CDR3 is TGCGCCAGCAGCTTGGTGCGGCAACAAGAGACCCAGTACTTC. Its protein is CASSLVRQQETQYF.

The chain joins TRBV9 to TRBJ2-1; tentatively, D is TRBD1 (5 bases). V was trimmed by 0 bases and J by 9 bases, leaving 13 bases between them. The CDR3 has 14 residues. The germline V gene has CDR1 SGDLS and CDR2 YYNGEE. The CDR3 sequence is CASSVGAAQGEQFF. The CDR3, as DNA: TGTGCCAGCAGCGTAGGGGCCGCTCAGGGTGAGCAGTTCTTC.

The chain couples TRBV11-3 to TRBJ2-1, with D uncertain. Germline CDR1 reads SGHNT; CDR2 reads YENEEA. The CDR3 length is 12 residues. V gave up 5 bases and J gave up 9 bases, with 11 bases separating them. In nucleotides, the CDR3 is TGTGCCAGCAGCCTAAAATATGTTGAGCAGTTCTTC. Translating gives CASSLKYVEQFF. The full variable domain, with the rest looked up from reference TRBV11-3 and TRBJ2-1, is EAGVVQSPRYKIIEKKQPVAFWCNPISGHNTLYWYLQNLGQGPELLIRYENEEAVDDSQLPKDRFSAERLKGVDSTLKIQPAELGDSAVYLCASSLKYVEQFFGPGTRLTVL.

The J gene is TRBJ2-3, the V gene TRBV7-2; D not resolved. The CDR3 consists of 12 residues. Per the germline V gene, CDR1 is SGHTA and CDR2 is FQGNSA. Trimming pared 4 bases from V and 2 bases from J, leaving 4 bases between. The CDR3 nucleotides are TGTGCCAGCAGCTACACCACAGATACGCAGTATTTT. This translates into CASSYTTDTQYF.

The chain employs TRBV7-2 and TRBJ2-2; D remains unclear. The CDR3 contains 13 residues. Trimming cost V 7 bases and J 2 bases, with 8 bases left between them. Germline-derived CDR1 and CDR2 are SGHTA and FQGNSA. DNA for the CDR3: TGTGCCAGCACCCTGGGCAACACCGGGGAGCTGTTTTTT. Protein product: CASTLGNTGELFF.

The gene calls are TRBV7-8 and TRBJ1-2, with 7 bases fitting TRBD1. This CDR3 comprises 18 residues. J was trimmed by 1 base and V by 6 bases; bases with no gene match: 17. Germline CDR1 SGHVS, CDR2 FQNEAQ. In DNA form, the CDR3 reads TGTGCCAGCAGTCGAGGGAGGAGGGGGCTGAAGGTTAACTATGGCTACACCTTC. Amino acids: CASSRGRRGLKVNYGYTF.

The chain joins TRBV6-6 to TRBJ1-1, with D unresolved. There are 12 residues in the CDR3. Germline CDR1 MNHNY, CDR2 SVGAGI (reference sequence). Trimming removed 5 bases at V and 4 bases at J, with 8 bases between. The CDR3 loop is CASSPGGTEAFF. CDR3 DNA: TGTGCCAGCAGTCCCGGAGGCACTGAAGCTTTCTTT.